The rows below give T cell receptor beta chains drawn from one sample of a study of T cells in Graves' hyperthyroidism and ophthalmopathy. TCRdb reprocessed the multiplex PCR reads via MiXCR and lists one record per CDR3 protein. The repertoire holds about 620,000 distinct CDR3 sequences, with roughly 16% as singletons. Sequencing used blood. The receptors originated from a woman aged 25 to 45 with Graves' hyperthyroidism. CDR3s include the opening cysteine and the closing phenylalanine or tryptophan. A D gene is named only where the DNA matches it firmly. Clone size is shown for a subset of rows, as once, few, many or a class of expanded clone.

V	J	length	D	size	DNA	CDR3
TRBV15	TRBJ1-1	14	NA	few	TGTGCCACCAGCAGCCCGACGGTGAGGGAGGAAGCTTTCTTT	CATSSPTVREEAFF
TRBV12-3/TRBV12-4	TRBJ2-3	17	NA	once	TGTGCCAGCAGTTCTGGTGTGGGGGGAAATCAGTGGGATACGCAGTATTTT	CASSSGVGGNQWDTQYF
TRBV5-1	TRBJ2-5	14	NA	few	TGCGCCAGCAGCGCGTACAGTGCCCAAGAGACCCAGTACTTC	CASSAYSAQETQYF
TRBV20-1	TRBJ2-7	12	TRBD1	many	TGCAGTGCCAACCGACAGGGCCACGAGCAGTACTTC	CSANRQGHEQYF
TRBV7-3	TRBJ1-6	14	NA	NA	TGTGCCAGCAGCTTCGGACAGCTAAATTCACCCCTCCACTTT	CASSFGQLNSPLHF
TRBV5-1	TRBJ1-4	14	TRBD1	many	TGCGCCAGCAGCTTGGGACAGGGAGATGAAAAACTGTTTTTT	CASSLGQGDEKLFF
TRBV9	TRBJ2-7	14	NA	NA	TGTGCCAGCAGCCCCGAAGGGTGGTCCTACGAGCAGTACTTC	CASSPEGWSYEQYF
TRBV2	TRBJ2-3	13	NA	NA	TGTGCCAGCAAGTACCAGACCACAGATACGCAGTATTTT	CASKYQTTDTQYF
TRBV11-1	TRBJ2-2	15	NA	many	TGTGCCAGCAGCTTAGCGGGAGTCAGCACCGGGGAGCTGTTTTTT	CASSLAGVSTGELFF
TRBV19	TRBJ1-2	14	NA	few	TGTGCCAGTAGTCCCCCGGGAGCCAACTGGCGCTACACCTTC	CASSPPGANWRYTF
TRBV20-1	TRBJ1-1	17	NA	many	TGCAGTGCTGCCCTGGGCAAGACGAGTTCTATGAACACTGAAGCTTTCTTT	CSAALGKTSSMNTEAFF
TRBV20-1	TRBJ2-3	14	NA	many	TGCACCGCGCCTACACAGGGATTCCCAGATACGCAGTATTTT	CTAPTQGFPDTQYF
TRBV27	TRBJ2-5	12	NA	many	TGTGCCAGCAGTACAACACTAGGAAATCTGTACTTC	CASSTTLGNLYF
TRBV19	TRBJ2-1	13	NA	NA	TGTGCCAGTAGTATCCGGTCCTACAATGAGCAGTTCTTC	CASSIRSYNEQFF
TRBV20-1	TRBJ1-2	13	NA	NA	TGCAGTGCTAGTTGGCAGGGAAGCTATGGCTACACCTTC	CSASWQGSYGYTF
TRBV7-3	TRBJ2-4	13	TRBD1	few	TGTGCCAGCAGCTTAAGACAGGGAGACATTCAGTACTTC	CASSLRQGDIQYF
TRBV18	TRBJ1-5	14	TRBD1	many	TGTGCCAGCCGCTTACAGGGGAATAATCAGCCCCAGCATTTT	CASRLQGNNQPQHF
TRBV15	TRBJ2-5	15	TRBD1	NA	TGTGCCACCAGAGCCCGGGACAGGGGACAAGAGACCCAGTACTTC	CATRARDRGQETQYF
TRBV6-1	TRBJ2-4	17	TRBD2	NA	TGTGCCAGCAGTAACGGACTAGCGGGAGCCGACAAAAACATTCAGTACTTC	CASSNGLAGADKNIQYF
TRBV7-3	TRBJ1-2	14	NA	many	TGTGCCAGCAGCTTAACGGCAGGCTCCTATGGCTACACCTTC	CASSLTAGSYGYTF
TRBV28	TRBJ1-1	17	TRBD1	many	TGTGCCAGCAGTTTTTGGGCCTTAGGGACAGGGTCCACTGAAGCTTTCTTT	CASSFWALGTGSTEAFF
TRBV30	TRBJ2-1	16	TRBD2	many	TGTGCCTGGAGTGTACGAGGGCGGGAGGCCTACAATGAGCAGTTCTTC	CAWSVRGREAYNEQFF
TRBV9	TRBJ1-2	15	TRBD1	NA	TGTGCCAGCAGCGCCCCAAGCAGGGGGCCTTATGGCTACACCTTC	CASSAPSRGPYGYTF
TRBV7-3	TRBJ2-7	18	NA	few	TGTGCCAGCAGCGGAAACACGACCGGCGGAACATCTTCCTACGAGCAGTACTTC	CASSGNTTGGTSSYEQYF
TRBV7-8	TRBJ2-2	13	NA	NA	TGTGCCGGCAGGGAAGGGAACACCGGGGAGCTGTTTTTT	CAGREGNTGELFF
TRBV20-1	TRBJ2-7	12	NA	NA	TGCAGTGCTAGCGGTGCCTTCTACGAGCAGTACTTC	CSASGAFYEQYF
TRBV2	TRBJ2-2	14	NA	few	TGTGCCAGCAGGGTAGGGGTGAACACCGGGGAGCTGTTTTTT	CASRVGVNTGELFF
TRBV2	TRBJ2-7	13	TRBD2	many	TGTGCCAGCAGTGAAGCCGGGGGGAACGAGCAGTACTTC	CASSEAGGNEQYF
TRBV28	TRBJ2-7	16	TRBD2	many	TGTGCCAGCAGCAGCTACGGGACTAGCGGCTCCTACGAGCAGTACTTC	CASSSYGTSGSYEQYF
TRBV7-9	TRBJ2-7	13	TRBD2	NA	TGTGCCAGCAGCCCAACTGGGAGGGACGAGCAGTACTTC	CASSPTGRDEQYF
TRBV18	TRBJ2-1	15	TRBD1	once	TGTGCCAGCTCACCACTGAAGACAGGGGGTAATGAGCAGTTCTTC	CASSPLKTGGNEQFF
TRBV6-2/TRBV6-3	TRBJ2-5	14	TRBD1	many	TGTGCCAGCAGAACGACAGGGGGCCGGGAGACCCAGTACTTC	CASRTTGGRETQYF
TRBV5-1	TRBJ1-2	13	TRBD1	NA	TGCGCCAGCTGCAACCGGGACAGATGTGGCTACACCTTC	CASCNRDRCGYTF
TRBV7-2	TRBJ2-3	16	TRBD2	few	TGTGCCAGCAGCTTCCCGACTAGCGGGTTCACAGATACGCAGTATTTT	CASSFPTSGFTDTQYF
TRBV27	TRBJ2-2	16	NA	many	TGTGCCAGCAGTTTAGAGGGTAGCGTCAACACCGGGGAGCTGTTTTTT	CASSLEGSVNTGELFF
TRBV6-1	TRBJ1-4	19	TRBD1	few	TGTGCCAGCTCGGCTTTATCGTACAGGGGGCAGGTTAAGAATGAAAAACTGTTTTTT	CASSALSYRGQVKNEKLFF
TRBV20-1	TRBJ2-4	13	TRBD2	many	TGCAGTGCCTTAAGCGGGATAGAGGACATTCAGTACTTC	CSALSGIEDIQYF
TRBV10-1	TRBJ1-1	13	NA	many	TGCGCCAGCAGACAGGGTCTCGACACTGAAGCTTTCTTT	CASRQGLDTEAFF
TRBV10-2	TRBJ2-3	13	NA	many	TGCGCCAGCAGAGAGCTAGCCTCTGATACGCAGTATTTT	CASRELASDTQYF
TRBV12-3/TRBV12-4	TRBJ2-7	14	NA	many	TGTGCCAGCAGTTTAGGCTTTTCTTACTACGAGCAGTACTTC	CASSLGFSYYEQYF
TRBV9	TRBJ2-3	17	TRBD2	NA	TGTGCCAGCAGCCCCCGACTAAGACTAGCAGGCCCAGATACGCAGTATTTT	CASSPRLRLAGPDTQYF
TRBV11-2	TRBJ1-3	15	NA	NA	TGTGCCAGCAGCTTAGGGGTCATCTCTGGAAACACCATATATTTT	CASSLGVISGNTIYF
TRBV6-1	TRBJ1-5	16	NA	many	TGTGCCAGCAGCATCCTTACACTGGGTTCCTATCAGCCCCAGCATTTT	CASSILTLGSYQPQHF
TRBV9	TRBJ2-1	14	TRBD2	NA	TGTGCCAGCTCCGACGGGAGGGCACGGGATGAGCGGTTCTTC	CASSDGRARDERFF
TRBV4-1	TRBJ1-4	17	NA	NA	TGCGCCAGCAGCCGCAAACCGGACCGATCCAAAAATGAAAAACTGTTTTTT	CASSRKPDRSKNEKLFF
TRBV19	TRBJ1-5	15	NA	few	TGTGCCAGTACCTATAGGCCAGGGGTCGATCAGCCCCAGCATTTT	CASTYRPGVDQPQHF
TRBV2	TRBJ2-3	15	NA	many	TGTGCCAGCAGTGAAGGGCGCAGGAGCACAGATACGCAGTATTTT	CASSEGRRSTDTQYF
TRBV5-1	TRBJ2-5	14	TRBD1	many	TGCGCCAGCAGCAAGGGACAGGGAAGGGAGACCCAGTACTTC	CASSKGQGRETQYF
TRBV28	TRBJ1-1	14	TRBD1	NA	TGTGCCAGCAGTGGGACAGATTCCGCGCTGGGAGCTTTCTTT	CASSGTDSALGAFF
TRBV19	TRBJ2-1	13	NA	few	TGTGCCAGTAGTACCTACGGGCAGGATGAGCAGTTCTTC	CASSTYGQDEQFF
TRBV20-1	TRBJ2-7	12	NA	few	TGCAGTGTCCAGGGGTGGGCCTACGAGCAGTACTTC	CSVQGWAYEQYF
TRBV29-1	TRBJ2-7	16	NA	NA	TGCAGCGTTGAAGCAGATTCAGGTTCCCGTGACCACGAGCAGTACTTC	CSVEADSGSRDHEQYF
TRBV27	TRBJ2-1	18	TRBD1	many	TGTGCCAGCACCTCGATGCGACGAGACAGGGCTAAGTACAATGAGCAGTTCTTC	CASTSMRRDRAKYNEQFF
TRBV12-3/TRBV12-4	TRBJ2-2	15	TRBD1	NA	TGTGCCAGCAGTTTCACCAGGGGGTACACCGGGGAGCTGTTTTTT	CASSFTRGYTGELFF
TRBV10-3	TRBJ2-3	15	TRBD1	many	TGTGCCATCAGGACCGGACAGGTTGATTCAGATACGCAGTATTTT	CAIRTGQVDSDTQYF
TRBV28	TRBJ1-5	12	TRBD1	few	TGTGCCAGCGACAGGGGATATGCGCCCCAGCATTTT	CASDRGYAPQHF
TRBV18	TRBJ2-5	14	NA	many	TGTGCCAGCTCACCGCGCGGATTACAAGAGACCCAGTACTTC	CASSPRGLQETQYF
TRBV2	TRBJ2-3	15	TRBD1	many	TGTGCCAGCAGTTTCGACAGGGCTGAAACAGATACGCAGTATTTT	CASSFDRAETDTQYF
TRBV28	TRBJ2-7	14	TRBD1	many	TGTGCCACCTGCCCCGTCCACAGGGGCTACGAGCAGTACTTC	CATCPVHRGYEQYF